These 16 T cell receptor beta chains were all obtained from the same sample, sequenced in a study of breast tumors, draining lymph nodes, adjacent tissues. A single record per CDR3 protein comes from TCRdb applying MiXCR to the multiplex PCR reads. In the table there are around 170,000 distinct CDR3 sequences, roughly a third of which are singletons. The lymph nodes were axillary draining lymph nodes from breast cancer patients. Input material: axillary lymph node tissue. These receptors were taken from a female donor with breast cancer. Some clones in this sample may be carry-over from other donors' samples.

This clonotype was counted many times. The chain has TRBV9 and TRBJ2-3; D is ambiguous. The CDR3 is 13 residues long. V lost 0 bases to trimming and J lost 5 bases, with 7 bases between them. Germline V gives CDR1 SGDLS, CDR2 YYNGEE. The CDR3 nucleotides are TGTGCCAGCAGCGTAGGGTTACAAGATACGCAGTATTTT. Protein product: CASSVGLQDTQYF. The full variable domain, completed using reference TRBV9 and TRBJ2-3, is DSGVTQTPKHLITATGQRVTLRCSPRSGDLSVYWYQQSLDQGLQFLIQYYNGEERAKGNILERFSAQQFPDLHSELNLSSLELGDSALYFCASSVGLQDTQYFGPGTRLTVL.

This clonotype was detected a few times. A much larger clonotype is one base distant, so this may be a read error. The genes are TRBV20-1 and TRBJ2-7; the D gene is possibly TRBD1 (6 bases). V was shortened by 0 bases and J by 2 bases, with 14 bases between the two germline ends. CDR3 size: 15 residues. Germline values: CDR1 DFQATT, CDR2 SNEGSKA (reference sequence). The CDR3 sequence is CSAREVTGSPYEQYF. DNA of the CDR3: TGCAGTGCTAGAGAGGTAACAGGGTCGCCCTACGAGCAGTACTTC.

In this sample, this clonotype turned up many times. The chain carries TRBV20-1 and TRBJ2-7; the match to TRBD2 covers 9 bases. V lost 2 bases and J lost 6; bases outside the gene matches: 14. The V gene's germline CDR1 is DFQATT and CDR2 SNEGSKA (reference sequence). CDR3 length equals 16 residues. The CDR3 nucleotides read TGCAGTGCTAGACTCCCTTCTAGCGGGAATACGATCGAGCAGTACTTC. Amino acids: CSARLPSSGNTIEQYF.

This clonotype occurred once. The chain carries TRBV12-3 or TRBV12-4 and TRBJ1-3, with 8 positions matching TRBD1. CDR3 length equals 16 residues. With V trimmed by 6 bases and J by 0 bases, 7 bases remained unmatched. The CDR3 DNA reads TGTGCCAGCAGCGCGACCGGGACAGGCTCTGGAAACACCATATATTTT. This codes for CASSATGTGSGNTIYF.

This clonotype was seen many times. V and J are TRBV2 and TRBJ2-2, with a tentative D call TRBD1 (6 bases). The CDR3 has 14 residues. In germline, CDR1 is SNHLY, CDR2 FYNNEI. The V end lost 6 bases, the J end lost 3 bases, and 11 bases lay between the germline ends. The CDR3 coding sequence is TGTGCCAGCAGCCGGGACAAAGACACCGGGGAGCTGTTTTTT. Translating it yields CASSRDKDTGELFF.

This clonotype has ten or more counts. V is TRBV7-2 and J is TRBJ1-2; D might be TRBD1 (5 bases). The length of the CDR3 is 17 residues. The germline gives CDR1 SGHTA, CDR2 FQGNSA. Trimming left V 5 bases short and J 0 bases short, with 19 bases between. The DNA of the CDR3 is TGTGCCAGCAGCCCCCGGGACTGGGAATCTGCTAACTATGGCTACACCTTC. The encoded protein is CASSPRDWESANYGYTF.

This clonotype was counted many times. This chain joins TRBV6-5 and TRBJ2-7; D not certain. V was shortened by 0 bases and J by 2 bases, with 5 bases between the two germline ends. The CDR3 has 13 amino acids. Germline V gene lookup returns CDR1 MNHEY and CDR2 SVGAGI. Written as DNA, the CDR3 is TGTGCCAGCAGTTACTCGCTAACCTACGAGCAGTACTTC. This translates into CASSYSLTYEQYF.

This clonotype showed up many times. The genes are TRBV19 and TRBJ1-2; D remains unclear. Trimming pared 6 bases from V and 8 bases from J, leaving 7 bases between. Germline V gene lookup returns CDR1 LNHDA and CDR2 SQIVND (reference sequence). This CDR3 has 10 residues. CDR3 amino acids: CASSKGGYTF. CDR3 DNA: TGTGCCAGTAGCAAAGGGGGCTACACCTTC.

This clonotype was counted ten times or more. J is TRBJ1-4 and V is TRBV13; D is ambiguous. The V and J ends lost 3 bases and 8 bases respectively, with 7 bases between them. Germline V gene lookup returns CDR1 PRHDT and CDR2 FYEKMQ (reference sequence). CDR3 size: 12 residues. CDR3 nucleotides: TGTGCCAGCAGCTTTCAGGAAGAAAAACTGTTTTTT. This encodes CASSFQEEKLFF.

In the case of this clonotype: This may be a read error, as it is one base from a much larger clone. The genes are TRBV7-6 and TRBJ2-7; D is perhaps TRBD1 or TRBD2 (5 bases each). Trimming stripped 0 bases from V and 5 bases from J, with 23 bases between. Germline CDR1 reads SGHVS; CDR2 reads FNYEAQ. The CDR3 is 18 residues long. Here the CDR3 DNA reads TGTGCCAGCAGCTTAGCGTTCGGCAAAGGGTCTGGGACCCACGAGCAGTACTTC. It is translated as CASSLAFGKGSGTHEQYF.

This clonotype came up many times. The rearrangement uses TRBV12-3 or TRBV12-4 and TRBJ2-2, with 12 positions matching TRBD2. The CDR3 totals 18 residues. Losses at the gene ends were 1 base for V and 7 bases for J; bases not matched to a gene: 10. This CDR3 reads CASSLVGLAGGSVGELFF. In DNA form, the CDR3 reads TGTGCCAGCAGTTTAGTAGGGCTAGCGGGGGGGTCCGTCGGGGAGCTGTTTTTT.

This clonotype was counted ten times or more. This chain joins TRBV20-1 and TRBJ2-7; perhaps D is TRBD1 or TRBD2 (5 bases each). The length of the CDR3 is 15 residues. V lost 6 bases to trimming and J lost 0 bases, with 18 bases between them. Germline CDR1 DFQATT, CDR2 SNEGSKA (reference sequence). The CDR3 here is CSAARPGTVSYEQYF. The CDR3 DNA follows: TGCAGTGCAGCCCGTCCCGGGACGGTCTCCTACGAGCAGTACTTC.

The J gene is TRBJ2-1, the V gene TRBV7-2, with 11 nucleotides matching TRBD2. Germline assignment: CDR1 SGHTA and CDR2 FQGNSA. V shed 3 bases, J shed 10 bases, and the junction held 5 bases outside the gene matches. There are 14 residues in the CDR3. Here the CDR3 DNA reads TGTGCCAGCAGCTTTGCTAGCGGGGGGAGCGAGCAGTTCTTC. This sequence encodes CASSFASGGSEQFF.

This clonotype was seen more than once but under ten times. J is TRBJ2-7 and V is TRBV6-5, with a weak D call TRBD2 (6 bases). The V and J ends lost 0 bases and 0 bases respectively, with 15 bases between them. This CDR3 region has 17 residues. Germline CDR1 is MNHEY and CDR2 is SVGAGI. CDR3 in DNA: TGTGCCAGCAGTTACTCGCGGGACTTTTTGAGCTCCTACGAGCAGTACTTC. Amino acids: CASSYSRDFLSSYEQYF.

To note about this clonotype: In this CDR3 the conserved last residue, phenylalanine or tryptophan, is missing, so a read error is likely. This rearrangement joins TRBV11-2 to TRBJ1-2, with D possibly TRBD1 on 6 matching bases. V was clipped by 0 bases and J by 8 bases, with 10 bases between them. Germline V gene data show CDR1 as SGHAT and CDR2 as FQNNGV. The CDR3 consists of 13 residues. DNA of the CDR3: TGTGCCAGCAGCTTAGACAGGGGTGGCGGCTACACCCTC. It codes for CASSLDRGGGYTL.

This clonotype was recorded at least ten times. In DNA form, the CDR3 reads TGCAGTGCTAGGTCACAATTCTCCGGGGACGGCTACACCTTC. Protein: CSARSQFSGDGYTF. The J gene is TRBJ1-2, the V gene TRBV20-1; D is possibly TRBD1 (5 bases). The V and J ends lost 3 bases and 8 bases respectively, with 19 bases between them. Germline values: CDR1 DFQATT, CDR2 SNEGSKA (reference sequence). This CDR3 has 14 amino acids.